This TCR beta chain stems from a study of cytomegalovirus exposure and HLA in healthy donors. Study results and limitations: Common viral pathogens were later found to be apparently linked to several of the most significant clusters. Within an earlier analysis, most TCR beta V segments proved productive either about 90% or about 30% of the time.

Details on this clone: What it binds is not known.

It was healthy bone marrow donors who served as donors. With 60 Vbeta and 13 Jbeta primers, the PCR was carried out. The table came from immunoSEQ multiplex PCR; TCRdb's copy has only in-frame clones and leaves some out. The sample has about 98,000 clones; over 70% are singletons. This CDR3 has 19 residues. Unmatched junction bases numbered 13, after V lost 3 bases and J lost 3 bases. Germline V lookup: CDR1 MGHRA, CDR2 YSYEKL. Sequencing was carried out using PBMCs. The TCR originated in a man aged 18 to 30 in good health and CMV-seropositive. V and J are TRBV4-1 and TRBJ2-3; TRBD2 matches at 12 bases. In DNA, the CDR3 is TGCGCCAGCAGCCATCGAGCTGGGGTAACTAGCGGGGGGACAGATACGCAGTATTTT. Its protein product is CASSHRAGVTSGGTDTQYF.